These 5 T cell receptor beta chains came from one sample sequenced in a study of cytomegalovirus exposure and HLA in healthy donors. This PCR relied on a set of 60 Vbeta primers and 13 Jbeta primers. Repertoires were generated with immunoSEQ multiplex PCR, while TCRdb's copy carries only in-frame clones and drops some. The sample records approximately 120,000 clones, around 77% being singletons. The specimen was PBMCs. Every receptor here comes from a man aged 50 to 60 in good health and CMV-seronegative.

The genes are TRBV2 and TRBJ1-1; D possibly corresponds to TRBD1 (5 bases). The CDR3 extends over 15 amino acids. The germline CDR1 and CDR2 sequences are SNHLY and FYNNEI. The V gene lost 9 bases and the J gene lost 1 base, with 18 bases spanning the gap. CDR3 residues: CASFRDGGKNTEAFF. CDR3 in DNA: TGTGCCAGTTTCCGGGACGGGGGAAAGAACACTGAAGCTTTCTTT. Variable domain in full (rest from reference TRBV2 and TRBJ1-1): EPEVTQTPSHQVTQMGQEVILRCVPISNHLYFYWYRQILGQKVEFLVSFYNNEISEKSEIFDDQFSVERPDGSNFTLKIRSTKLEDSAMYFCASFRDGGKNTEAFFGQGTRLTVV.

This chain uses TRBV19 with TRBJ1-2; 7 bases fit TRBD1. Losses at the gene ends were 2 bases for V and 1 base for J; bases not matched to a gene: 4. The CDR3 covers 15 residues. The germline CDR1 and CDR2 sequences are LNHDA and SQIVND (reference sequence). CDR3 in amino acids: CASSISGTDNYGYTF. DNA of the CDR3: TGTGCCAGTAGTATATCCGGGACAGATAACTATGGCTACACCTTC. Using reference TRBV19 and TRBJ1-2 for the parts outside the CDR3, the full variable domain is DGGITQSPKYLFRKEGQNVTLSCEQNLNHDAMYWYRQDPGQGLRLIYYSQIVNDFQKGDIAEGYSVSREKKESFPLTVTSAQKNPTAFYLCASSISGTDNYGYTFGSGTRLTVV.

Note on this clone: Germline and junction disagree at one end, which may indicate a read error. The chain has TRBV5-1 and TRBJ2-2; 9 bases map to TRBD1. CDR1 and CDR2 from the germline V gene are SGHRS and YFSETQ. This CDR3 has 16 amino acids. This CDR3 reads CVSSLTGGTNTGELFF. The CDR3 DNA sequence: TGCGTCAGCAGCTTGACAGGGGGAACGAACACCGGGGAGCTGTTTTTT.

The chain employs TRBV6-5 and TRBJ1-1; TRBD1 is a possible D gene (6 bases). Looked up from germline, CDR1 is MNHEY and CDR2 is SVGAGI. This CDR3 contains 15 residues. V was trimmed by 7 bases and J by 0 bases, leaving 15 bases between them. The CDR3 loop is CASKESQGLNTEAFF. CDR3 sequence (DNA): TGTGCCAGCAAAGAATCACAGGGATTGAACACTGAAGCTTTCTTT.

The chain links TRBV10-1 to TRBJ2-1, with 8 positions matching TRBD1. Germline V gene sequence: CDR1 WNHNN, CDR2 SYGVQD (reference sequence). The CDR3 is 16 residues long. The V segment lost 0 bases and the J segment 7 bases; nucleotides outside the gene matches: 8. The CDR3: CASSESGRGQFNEQFF. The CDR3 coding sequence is TGCGCCAGCAGTGAGTCGGGCAGGGGGCAGTTTAATGAGCAGTTCTTC.